This TCR beta chain was captured by sequencing in a study of neurological immune-mediated disorders. Broader study findings: Private repertoires in all groups were suggested by the absence of shared CDR3 amino acid sequences among expanded clones across subjects. In HTLV-1-associated myelopathy, TCR clonal expansion was greatest, whereas multiple sclerosis had the least, falling below healthy controls.

The sorted libraries drew on 950,000 to 1,000,000 T cells that were CD4+ or CD8+. The CDR3 is 15 residues long. Germline loops: CDR1 MNHNS, CDR2 SASEGT. The V gene lost 2 bases and the J gene lost 3 bases, with 11 bases spanning the gap. Of note for this clonotype: Antigen: not known.

cDNA synthesis was performed by 5'RACE with 10-nucleotide random UMIs. TCRdb itself ran the 5' RACE reads through MiXCR, one entry per CDR3 protein. The data contain about 54,000 distinct CDR3 sequences, over 3.5% of them singletons. Sequencing was done on a sample of CD4+ T cells from blood. The rearrangement uses TRBV6-1 and TRBJ2-1, with D perhaps TRBD1 (7 bases). This sequence was found in a woman between 35 and 50 years old with multiple sclerosis. The CDR3 loop reads CASSEWGDSYNEQFF. In nucleotides, the CDR3 is TGTGCCAGCAGTGAATGGGGGGACAGCTACAATGAGCAGTTCTTC.